Listed here are 8 T cell receptor beta chains from one sample, sequenced in a study of identical twins. TCRdb reprocessed the 5' RACE reads with MiXCR, giving one entry per CDR3 protein. The sample records roughly 570,000 distinct CDR3 sequences, 9.6% being singletons. The sample was also reused in another study, on yellow fever vaccine responses in identical twins.

The specimen sequenced was PBMCs. The receptors come from a woman aged 18-35 years in good health.

This clonotype was detected ten times or more. The V and J genes are TRBV11-2 and TRBJ2-1; the match to TRBD2 covers 9 bases. Germline V gene sequence: CDR1 SGHAT, CDR2 FQNNGV. The V segment lost 0 bases and the J segment 6 bases; nucleotides outside the gene matches: 12. The CDR3 consists of 18 residues. The CDR3 DNA reads TGTGCCAGCAGCTTAGAACCCCCTGCGGGGGGGCCGACCAATGAGCAGTTCTTC. This gives the protein CASSLEPPAGGPTNEQFF.

This clonotype was detected many times. V usage is TRBV7-2 and J usage is TRBJ2-7; D is undetermined. V dropped 4 bases and J dropped 2 bases, with 6 bases sitting between them. The germline V gene has CDR1 SGHTA and CDR2 FQGNSA. The CDR3 is 12 residues long. The CDR3 loop is CASSWRPYEQYF. CDR3 bases: TGTGCCAGCAGCTGGCGCCCCTACGAGCAGTACTTC. Together with reference TRBV7-2 and TRBJ2-7, the CDR3 gives the full variable domain: GAGVSQSPSNKVTEKGKDVELRCDPISGHTALYWYRQSLGQGLEFLIYFQGNSAPDKSGLPSDRFSAERTGGSVSTLTIQRTQQEDSAVYLCASSWRPYEQYFGPGTRLTVT.

This clonotype occurred a few times. The genes are TRBV27 and TRBJ2-5, with D unresolved. Germline V gene sequence: CDR1 MNHEY, CDR2 SMNVEV (reference sequence). The CDR3 contains 13 residues. Trimming pared 4 bases from V and 6 bases from J, leaving 12 bases between. This chain's CDR3 is CASSSLPAKTQYF. The CDR3 DNA reads TGTGCCAGCAGTTCTCTTCCCGCGAAGACCCAGTACTTC.

The chain combines TRBV27 with TRBJ2-7; 10 nucleotides align to TRBD2. In germline, CDR1 is MNHEY, CDR2 SMNVEV (reference sequence). Trimming at V came to 8 bases and at J to 5 bases, leaving 9 bases not matched to a gene. The CDR3 contains 14 residues. The CDR3 DNA is TGTGCCAGCGGCCCTAGCGGGAGTAAGAACGAGCAGTACTTC. Its protein product is CASGPSGSKNEQYF.

This clonotype was detected ten times or more. The chain has TRBV12-3 or TRBV12-4 and TRBJ2-1; D remains ambiguous. This CDR3 comprises 13 residues. Trimming pared 3 bases from V and 8 bases from J, leaving 11 bases between. The CDR3, as DNA: TGTGCCAGCAGTTTTATGGTGGGCGATGAGCAGTTCTTC. Protein product: CASSFMVGDEQFF.

This clonotype appeared many times. The chain combines TRBV7-2 with TRBJ2-3; D gene unclear. Looked up from germline, CDR1 is SGHTA and CDR2 is FQGNSA. This CDR3 has 12 amino acids. V was cut by 5 bases and J by 3 bases, with 6 bases left in between. The CDR3 DNA sequence: TGTGCCAGCAGCACTGGAACAGATACGCAGTATTTT. It is translated as CASSTGTDTQYF.

This clonotype has only one observation. This chain connects TRBV7-6 to TRBJ2-3; D is undetermined. This CDR3 comprises 12 residues. V lost 5 bases and J 6 bases, leaving 9 bases between the germline ends. Germline V gene lookup returns CDR1 SGHVS and CDR2 FNYEAQ. The CDR3 is CASSRWADTQYF. For the CDR3, the DNA is TGTGCCAGCAGCCGATGGGCGGATACGCAGTATTTT. Looking up the rest from reference TRBV7-6 and TRBJ2-3 gives the full variable domain: GAGVSQSPRYKVTKRGQDVALRCDPISGHVSLYWYRQALGQGPEFLTYFNYEAQQDKSGLPNDRFSAERPEGSISTLTIQRTEQRDSAMYRCASSRWADTQYFGPGTRLTVL.

This clonotype showed up many times. The CDR3: CASSSITPRGTKNIQYF. Written as DNA, the CDR3 is TGTGCCAGCAGCTCTATAACCCCCAGGGGAACCAAAAACATTCAGTACTTC. This sequence joins TRBV5-5 and TRBJ2-4; tentative D call: TRBD1 (6 bases). CDR1 is SGHKS and CDR2 is YYEKEE in the germline V gene (reference sequence). V lost 3 bases and J lost 2, with 18 bases in between. CDR3 length: 17 amino acids.